The next 31 T cell receptor beta chains were all read from a single sample in a study of OX40 agonist ivuxolimab in advanced cancers. The method was immunoSEQ multiplex PCR; TCRdb's version includes in-frame clones alone and lacks a portion of them. The data hold over 90,000 clones, with 80% to 90% observed a single time. This material consisted of CD4+ or CD8+ T cells sorted from blood, taken in a trial of the OX40 agonist ivuxolimab. The receptor set was obtained from an adult with an advanced solid tumor such as melanoma, head and neck, liver or kidney cancer.

The genes are TRBV27 and TRBJ1-4; TRBD1 aligns across 7 bases. The V gene's germline CDR1 is MNHEY and CDR2 SMNVEV (reference sequence). The junction had 9 bases not matched to a gene; V was cut back by 4 bases and J by 7 bases. This CDR3 contains 15 residues. The CDR3 reads CASSSRQGKVEKLFF. The CDR3 DNA follows: TGTGCCAGCAGTTCGAGACAGGGCAAAGTTGAAAAACTGTTTTTT.

This clone occurred once. The CDR3 DNA reads TGTGCCAGCAGCCCGAACAGGGACTCTAATGAAAAACTGTTTTTT. Its protein is CASSPNRDSNEKLFF. The chain couples TRBV7-8 to TRBJ1-4, with a tentative D call TRBD1 (6 bases). Deletions cut 5 bases from V and 3 bases from J, with 13 bases between. The V gene's germline CDR1 is SGHVS and CDR2 FQNEAQ. The CDR3 has 15 amino acids.

The chain uses TRBV11-2 and TRBJ2-5, with 11 bases that match TRBD2. After removal of 3 bases from V and 4 bases from J, the junction contained 7 bases not matched to a gene. CDR3 length: 16 residues. Germline CDR1 reads SGHAT; CDR2 reads FQNNGV. DNA of the CDR3: TGTGCCAGCAGCTTTAGCGGGGGGGCCTATGGAGAGACCCAGTACTTC. Translated, it gives CASSFSGGAYGETQYF.

V usage is TRBV4-3 and J usage is TRBJ1-2; a weak D match, TRBD1 (5 bases). Between the trimmed V and J ends, which lost 1 base and 2 bases, there was a span of 14 bases. Germline values: CDR1 LGHNA, CDR2 YSLEER. The CDR3 contains 16 residues. In DNA, the CDR3 is TGCGCCAGCAGCCAAGGGAGTACAGGTGAAAACTATGGCTACACCTTC. Protein product: CASSQGSTGENYGYTF.

The chain couples TRBV5-1 to TRBJ2-7; the D is unclear. The V gene lost 2 bases and the J gene lost 2 bases, with 14 bases spanning the gap. This CDR3 has 15 residues. Germline lookup yields CDR1 SGHRS and CDR2 YFSETQ. The CDR3 loop is CASSFSTGLAYEQYF. The CDR3 DNA sequence: TGCGCCAGCAGCTTTTCGACTGGATTGGCCTACGAGCAGTACTTC.

V usage is TRBV15 and J usage is TRBJ1-1; possibly TRBD1 for D (5 bases). In germline, CDR1 is LNHNV, CDR2 YYDKDF (reference sequence). The CDR3 spans 18 residues. V was pared by 0 bases and J by 1 base, with 18 bases between. The CDR3 DNA reads TGTGCCACCAGCAGAGAGAGAGCCCCCGGGACGGCGAACACTGAAGCTTTCTTT. The encoded protein is CATSRERAPGTANTEAFF.

The rearrangement links TRBV6-5 to TRBJ2-7; either TRBD1 or TRBD2 may fit D (5 bases each). V was pared by 0 bases and J by 5 bases, with 14 bases between. Per germline, CDR1 MNHEY and CDR2 SVGAGI. This CDR3 has 15 residues. In DNA, the CDR3 is TGTGCCAGCAGTTACTCGTACTGGGGGTCGGACGAGCAGTACTTC. This translates into CASSYSYWGSDEQYF.

V usage is TRBV28 and J usage is TRBJ1-1, with no clear D. V shed 7 bases and J shed 0 bases, with 9 bases lying between them. The CDR3 covers 13 residues. Germline-derived CDR1 and CDR2 are MDHEN and SYDVKM. CDR3 sequence: CASKGGVNTEAFF. Here the CDR3 DNA reads TGTGCCAGCAAGGGCGGAGTGAACACTGAAGCTTTCTTT.

The rearrangement uses TRBV10-3 and TRBJ2-2, with 10 bases that match TRBD1. V lost 2 bases and J lost 1; bases outside the gene matches: 7. The germline CDR1 and CDR2 sequences are ENHRY and SYGVKD. The CDR3 length is 18 residues. The CDR3 is CAISEPRQGAGNTGELFF. DNA for the CDR3: TGTGCCATCAGTGAGCCCCGACAGGGGGCAGGGAACACCGGGGAGCTGTTTTTT.

The rearrangement links TRBV7-9 to TRBJ2-1; no firm D call. Germline assignment: CDR1 SEHNR and CDR2 FQNEAQ (reference sequence). V was trimmed by 0 bases and J by 9 bases, leaving 9 bases between them. The CDR3 has 13 residues. CDR3 coding DNA: TGTGCCAGCAGCTTAGCTTTTCGTGGTGAGCAGTTCTTC. Translating it yields CASSLAFRGEQFF.

This chain links TRBV6-1 with TRBJ1-2; no definite D call. The V end lost 1 base, the J end lost 2 bases, and 11 bases lay between the germline ends. Germline V gene lookup returns CDR1 MNHNS and CDR2 SASEGT. The CDR3 consists of 15 residues. CDR3 amino acids: CASSEGATHNYGYTF. CDR3 in DNA: TGTGCCAGCAGTGAAGGGGCTACTCACAACTATGGCTACACCTTC.

The gene calls are TRBV4-2 and TRBJ2-7; 9 bases map to TRBD2. With 0 bases clipped from V and 2 bases from J, the junction kept 11 bases outside the gene matches. The CDR3 has 18 amino acids. Germline V gene lookup returns CDR1 LGHNA and CDR2 YNFKEQ. The CDR3 DNA is TGTGCCAGCAGCCAAGATGGGCAGCGGGAGGCCCGAACCTACGAGCAGTACTTC. Translated: CASSQDGQREARTYEQYF.

This clone is medium-sized. J is TRBJ1-5 and V is TRBV19; 9 bases are shared with TRBD1. This CDR3 contains 16 residues. The germline gives CDR1 LNHDA, CDR2 SQIVND (reference sequence). J gave up 3 bases and V 4 bases, and 7 bases lay outside the gene matches. The DNA for the CDR3 is TGTGCCAGTAGTAAAGGGACAGGGCTTATCAATCAGCCCCAGCATTTT. Amino acid sequence: CASSKGTGLINQPQHF.

This sequence joins TRBV6-5 and TRBJ2-7, with TRBD2 matching over 11 bases. J was trimmed by 2 bases and V by 5 bases; bases with no gene match: 2. Germline V CDR1 and CDR2: MNHEY, SVGAGI. This CDR3 has 14 amino acids. CDR3 bases: TGTGCCAGCAGTCCTAGCGGGAGGCCCTACGAGCAGTACTTC. Its protein is CASSPSGRPYEQYF.

The rearrangement uses TRBV11-3 and TRBJ2-3, with D possibly being TRBD1 (5 bases). Trimming stripped 5 bases from V and 0 bases from J, with 6 bases between. The CDR3 loop spans 13 amino acids. Germline V gene sequence: CDR1 SGHNT, CDR2 YENEEA. The CDR3 is CASSTGSTDTQYF. CDR3 coding DNA: TGTGCCAGCAGCACAGGCAGCACAGATACGCAGTATTTT.

This clone was recorded a few times. V gene TRBV4-1 combines with J gene TRBJ1-2, with 9 bases matching TRBD1. Germline trimming cut 3 bases from V and 8 bases from J; bases unmatched to any gene: 4. This CDR3 is 13 amino acids long. From germline, CDR1 is MGHRA and CDR2 YSYEKL. CDR3 residues: CASSHRDRAGYTF. The CDR3 nucleotides read TGCGCCAGCAGCCACCGGGACAGGGCCGGCTACACCTTC.

This sequence joins TRBV7-3 and TRBJ2-2; D might be TRBD1 (6 bases). V was clipped by 4 bases and J by 0 bases, with 9 bases between them. The CDR3 consists of 15 residues. CDR1 SGHTA and CDR2 FQGTGA come from the germline V gene. CDR3 protein: CASSSRGPNTGELFF. As DNA, the CDR3 is TGTGCCAGCAGCTCCAGGGGACCGAACACCGGGGAGCTGTTTTTT.

The chain joins TRBV30 to TRBJ2-5, with 11 bases lining up with TRBD2. From germline, CDR1 is GTSNPN and CDR2 SVGIG (reference sequence). The V and J ends lost 4 bases and 4 bases, in that order; junction bases with no gene match: 8. This CDR3 is built from 15 residues. CDR3 sequence (DNA): TGTGCCTGGACTAGCGGGGGGACCGTGGGAGAGACCCAGTACTTC. This encodes CAWTSGGTVGETQYF.

The chain uses TRBV19 and TRBJ2-1; the D gene could be TRBD1 or TRBD2 (7 bases each). Trimming pared 3 bases from V and 3 bases from J, leaving 18 bases between. There are 17 residues in the CDR3. Germline V lookup: CDR1 LNHDA, CDR2 SQIVND (reference sequence). The CDR3 bases are TGTGCCAGTAGTATTCAGGGCAGGGGGGGGTTCTACAATGAGCAGTTCTTC. This encodes CASSIQGRGGFYNEQFF.

Details on this clone: The same CDR3 can be traced to other DNA sequences in this sample. The chain couples TRBV19 to TRBJ1-5; D gene unclear. Germline V gene lookup returns CDR1 LNHDA and CDR2 SQIVND (reference sequence). This CDR3 has 15 residues. V lost 1 base and J 1 base, leaving 8 bases between the germline ends. The CDR3 DNA reads as TGTGCCAGTAGTATAGGGCAGTTGAGCAATCAGCCCCAGCATTTT. This translates into CASSIGQLSNQPQHF.

V usage is TRBV6-4 and J usage is TRBJ2-6; D not resolved. V gave up 4 bases and J gave up 0 bases, with 4 bases separating them. The CDR3 loop spans 14 amino acids. Germline loops: CDR1 MRHNA, CDR2 SNTAGT. CDR3 sequence (DNA): TGTGCCAGCAGTGCAGCCTCTGGGGCCAACGTCCTGACTTTC. As protein: CASSAASGANVLTF.

The rearrangement joins TRBV2 to TRBJ2-2, with D unresolved. V was trimmed by 0 bases and J by 5 bases, leaving 10 bases between them. This CDR3 contains 15 residues. Germline V gene lookup returns CDR1 SNHLY and CDR2 FYNNEI. This CDR3 is CASSEAGYPTGELFF. The CDR3 bases are TGTGCCAGCAGTGAAGCAGGCTATCCTACCGGGGAGCTGTTTTTT.

This chain connects TRBV5-4 to TRBJ2-7, with 8 bases lining up with TRBD1. The CDR3 is 14 amino acids. Germline values: CDR1 SGHNT, CDR2 YYREEE (reference sequence). J lost 4 bases, V lost 4 bases, and 7 bases had no gene match. CDR3: CASSPDRGKYEQYF. The CDR3, as DNA: TGTGCCAGCAGCCCCGACAGGGGTAAGTACGAGCAGTACTTC.

V is TRBV19 and J is TRBJ2-1; D is undetermined. CDR3 size: 16 residues. The V gene's germline CDR1 is LNHDA and CDR2 SQIVND (reference sequence). Between the trimmed V and J ends, which lost 4 bases and 6 bases, there was a span of 19 bases. This chain's CDR3 is CASSNLQERDINEQFF. In nucleotides, the CDR3 is TGTGCCAGTAGTAATTTGCAGGAAAGAGATATCAATGAGCAGTTCTTC.

The V and J genes are TRBV10-3 and TRBJ1-2, with a weak D call TRBD1 (5 bases). This CDR3 comprises 13 residues. Trimming shortened V by 5 bases and J by 5 bases, and 12 bases separated the two germline ends. Germline CDR1 ENHRY, CDR2 SYGVKD. CDR3 loop: CAISNRTRYGYTF. CDR3 nucleotides: TGTGCCATCAGTAATCGGACACGTTATGGCTACACCTTC.

The V and J genes are TRBV6-5 and TRBJ2-3; 8 positions agree with TRBD1. This CDR3 comprises 15 residues. Trimming at V came to 0 bases and at J to 4 bases, leaving 3 bases not matched to a gene. Germline values: CDR1 MNHEY, CDR2 SVGAGI. CDR3: CASSYSQDRADTQYF. Written as DNA, the CDR3 is TGTGCCAGCAGTTACTCCCAGGACAGGGCAGATACGCAGTATTTT.

The chain is built from TRBV4-1 and TRBJ1-4; a weak D match, TRBD1 (6 bases). V lost 4 bases and J lost 7, with 16 bases in between. The germline CDR1 and CDR2 sequences are MGHRA and YSYEKL. CDR3 length equals 15 residues. The CDR3 spells CASSPSQGSSEKLFF. For the CDR3, the DNA is TGCGCCAGCAGCCCGTCACAGGGAAGTAGTGAAAAACTGTTTTTT.

This chain links TRBV5-1 with TRBJ2-7; D not resolved. CDR1 is SGHRS, CDR2 YFSETQ, per germline. There are 14 residues in the CDR3. The germline V and J ends were trimmed by 0 bases and 2 bases, with 9 bases remaining between them. CDR3 region: CASSLDAETYEQYF. Here the CDR3 DNA reads TGCGCCAGCAGCTTGGATGCGGAAACCTACGAGCAGTACTTC.

The chain recombines TRBV2 with TRBJ1-1, with TRBD1 identical over 7 bases. The CDR3 length is 15 residues. With V trimmed by 9 bases and J by 1 base, 11 bases remained unmatched. The germline V gene has CDR1 SNHLY and CDR2 FYNNEI. CDR3 DNA sequence: TGTGCCAGTCAGACAGGGAGTTGGGGGAACACTGAAGCTTTCTTT. Translation gives CASQTGSWGNTEAFF.

This chain links TRBV29-1 with TRBJ2-7, with TRBD1 matching 7 bases. CDR3 length equals 12 residues. The germline gives CDR1 SQVTM, CDR2 ANQGSEA. With V trimmed by 6 bases and J by 0 bases, 2 bases remained unmatched. The DNA for the CDR3 is TGCAGCGTCCGGGACAGCTCCTACGAGCAGTACTTC. Translation: CSVRDSSYEQYF.

The V gene is TRBV5-5, the J gene TRBJ1-5; unclear D gene. V lost 1 base and J 7 bases, leaving 18 bases between the germline ends. The CDR3 is 16 amino acids. Germline CDR1 is SGHKS and CDR2 is YYEKEE (reference sequence). The CDR3 DNA reads TGTGCCAGCAGCTTGAGATTAGAGGGCCAACCACAGCCCCAGCATTTT. Translating it yields CASSLRLEGQPQPQHF. Together with reference TRBV5-5 and TRBJ1-5, the CDR3 gives the full variable domain: DAGVTQSPTHLIKTRGQQVTLRCSPISGHKSVSWYQQVLGQGPQFIFQYYEKEERGRGNFPDRFSARQFPNYSSELNVNALLLGDSALYLCASSLRLEGQPQPQHFGDGTRLSIL.